This T cell receptor (beta chain) was recorded in a study of T cell repertoires in cytomegalovirus infection. This clonotype was recorded a few times. TCRdb recomputed calls from the reads with MiXCR, one row per CDR3 protein. The sample holds hundreds of thousands of distinct CDR3 sequences; 20% to 25% are singletons and the top ten take less than 10%. Trimming cost V 8 bases and J 0 bases, with 8 bases left between them. This CDR3 is 13 amino acids long. CDR1 is MNHEY and CDR2 is SVGAGI in the germline V gene. This receptor was obtained from a human donor in good health (CMV status not recorded). Some clones in this sample may be carry-over from other donors' samples. The chain employs TRBV6-5 and TRBJ2-1; D possibly corresponds to TRBD1 (5 bases). Material for sequencing was CD8+ T cells from PBMCs. In nucleotides, the CDR3 is TGTGCCAGCGGGGCCAGCTCCTACAATGAGCAGTTCTTC. Translating it yields CASGASSYNEQFF.